Listed here is a single T cell receptor beta chain. Antigen specificity is unknown. TCRdb re-called the 5' RACE reads through MiXCR, storing one row per CDR3 protein. The sample includes approximately 890,000 distinct CDR3 sequences, more than 9% of them seen just once. This record comes from a study of identical twins. Points from the study as a whole: High-abundance cord blood beta clonotypes had fewer insertions; memory repertoires showed none. Weaker excess twin sharing was observed in beta out-of-frame sequences. Invariant T cells like MAIT and iNKT could partly confound the zero-insertion analyses.

This CDR3 contains 11 residues. Germline-derived CDR1 and CDR2 are DFQATT and SNEGSKA (reference sequence). V lost 0 bases and J lost 14, with 10 bases in between. These data were also reused for a study on yellow fever vaccine responses in identical twins.

The V call is TRBV20-1, the J call TRBJ1-4; D ambiguous. The clonotype was recovered from a woman aged 18-29 years in good health. The sample consisted of PBMCs. The chain's CDR3 is CSARDQRYLFF. The CDR3 nucleotides read TGCAGTGCTAGAGATCAGAGGTATCTGTTTTTT.